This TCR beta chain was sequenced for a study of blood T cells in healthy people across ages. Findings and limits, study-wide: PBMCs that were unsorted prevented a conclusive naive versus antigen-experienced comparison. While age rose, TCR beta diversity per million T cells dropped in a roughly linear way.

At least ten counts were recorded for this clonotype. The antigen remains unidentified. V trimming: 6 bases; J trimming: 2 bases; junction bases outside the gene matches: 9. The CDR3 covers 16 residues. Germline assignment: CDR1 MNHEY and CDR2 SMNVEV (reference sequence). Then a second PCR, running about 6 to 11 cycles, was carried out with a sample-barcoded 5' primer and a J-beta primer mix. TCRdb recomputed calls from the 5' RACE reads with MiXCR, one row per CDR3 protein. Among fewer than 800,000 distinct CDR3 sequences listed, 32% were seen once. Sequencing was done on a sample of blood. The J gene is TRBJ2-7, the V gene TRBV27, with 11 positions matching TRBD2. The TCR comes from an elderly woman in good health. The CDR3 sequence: CASSPRLAGNTYEQYF. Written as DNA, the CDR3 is TGTGCCAGCAGCCCCCGACTAGCGGGGAACACCTACGAGCAGTACTTC.